The sequence of this T cell receptor (beta chain) was determined in a study of technical replicates of blood from a handful of donors. TCRdb keeps only in-frame clones here, not all; method: immunoSEQ multiplex PCR. The table lists around 60,000 clones, nearly 95% of them singletons. This CDR3 has 14 amino acids. The chain recombines TRBV21-1 with TRBJ1-2; the table's D call TRBD1 went unverified against the DNA. TRBV21-1 is designated a pseudogene. The material sequenced was PBMCs. The source of this sequence is a human donor in good health. Some clones in this sample may be carry-over from other donors' samples. The CDR3 nucleotides are TGTGCCAGCAGCAAAGCGAGGGGGAGAAATGGCTACACCTTC. Translation gives CASSKARGRNGYTF.